One sample yielded the 29 T cell receptor beta chains listed below, sequenced in a study of blood T cell repertoires in COVID-19. Assay: immunoSEQ multiplex PCR; the TCRdb copy retains only in-frame clones and omits some. Among about 68,000 clones, approximately 80% were seen once, and the ten largest hold 9.8%. Sequencing was performed on peripheral blood. These receptors all come from a woman in her 50s with acute or convalescent COVID-19.

The genes are TRBV12-3 or TRBV12-4 and TRBJ1-5, with no clear D. Trimming left V 1 base short and J 4 bases short, with 5 bases between. The CDR3 length is 13 residues. The CDR3 is CASSLGDNQPQHF. CDR3 DNA sequence: TGTGCCAGCAGTTTAGGAGATAATCAGCCCCAGCATTTT.

This clone occurred once. The chain joins TRBV7-9 to TRBJ1-1; 8 nucleotides agree with TRBD1. Germline CDR1 is SEHNR and CDR2 is FQNEAQ (reference sequence). With 5 bases clipped from V and 8 bases from J, the junction kept 7 bases outside the gene matches. The CDR3 is made up of 13 amino acids. CDR3 DNA sequence: TGTGCCAGCAGCCCACAGGGGGGCATGGAAGCTTTCTTT. Translation gives CASSPQGGMEAFF.

This sequence joins TRBV5-1 and TRBJ2-2, with 7 nucleotides matching TRBD2. Per the germline V gene, CDR1 is SGHRS and CDR2 is YFSETQ. The CDR3 loop spans 16 amino acids. V lost 4 bases to trimming and J lost 4 bases; unmatched junction nucleotides: 10. DNA of the CDR3: TGCGCCAGCAGCGCGAAGACTAGCCGGGGCACCGGGGAGCTGTTTTTT. Protein product: CASSAKTSRGTGELFF.

This clone appeared a single time. The gene calls are TRBV7-3 and TRBJ2-3, with 10 positions matching TRBD1. This CDR3 region has 14 residues. Germline V gives CDR1 SGHTA, CDR2 FQGTGA. V lost 5 bases and J lost 5; bases outside the gene matches: 4. DNA of the CDR3: TGTGCCAGCAGCCCGGGACAGGGGATAGATACGCAGTATTTT. Residues: CASSPGQGIDTQYF.

This rearrangement joins TRBV19 to TRBJ1-5, with 7 bases fitting TRBD1. The CDR3 contains 16 residues. Looked up from germline, CDR1 is LNHDA and CDR2 is SQIVND (reference sequence). V gave up 5 bases and J gave up 2 bases; unmatched junction bases: 9. The DNA of the CDR3 is TGTGCCAGTAGTCCAGGGGGTAACTGGGGCAATCAGCCCCAGCATTTT. Its translation is CASSPGGNWGNQPQHF.

The gene calls are TRBV2 and TRBJ2-1, with a possible D match to TRBD2 (6 bases). Germline CDR1 reads SNHLY; CDR2 reads FYNNEI. CDR3 length: 18 residues. V dropped 6 bases and J dropped 4 bases, with 25 bases sitting between them. Here the CDR3 reads CASSYQRVGEGTYNEQFF. The DNA for the CDR3 is TGTGCCAGCAGCTATCAACGGGTGGGGGAAGGGACTTACAATGAGCAGTTCTTC.

The chain recombines TRBV7-8 with TRBJ2-7; TRBD1 is a possible D gene (6 bases). The CDR3 contains 15 residues. V lost 3 bases to trimming and J lost 2 bases, with 14 bases between them. CDR1 is SGHVS, CDR2 FQNEAQ, per germline. The DNA for the CDR3 is TGTGCCAGCAGCTTTCAGGGCAGGGGACCCTACGAGCAGTACTTC. It encodes CASSFQGRGPYEQYF.

The genes are TRBV25-1 and TRBJ2-2; D may be TRBD2 (7 bases). This CDR3 is built from 16 residues. Trimming took off 5 bases at V and 4 bases at J, with 17 bases between the two ends. CDR1 MGHDK and CDR2 SYGVNS come from the germline V gene. The CDR3 reads CASSPVRGAFTGELFF. CDR3 sequence (DNA): TGTGCCAGCAGTCCCGTTCGGGGGGCATTCACCGGGGAGCTGTTTTTT.

This clone turned up a few times. The chain carries TRBV10-2 and TRBJ2-1; 11 positions match TRBD2. Germline loops: CDR1 WSHSY, CDR2 SAAADI. The CDR3 contains 16 residues. V lost 0 bases, J lost 5 bases, and 3 bases stayed unmatched. The CDR3 DNA follows: TGCGCCAGCAGTGAGTCTAGCGGGGGGGCCCACAATGAGCAGTTCTTC. It encodes CASSESSGGAHNEQFF.

This chain connects TRBV7-8 to TRBJ2-1; possible D gene TRBD2, 6 bases. In germline, CDR1 is SGHVS, CDR2 FQNEAQ. The CDR3 is 15 residues long. Trimming took 5 bases from V and 7 from J, leaving 18 bases between them. CDR3: CASSISRGPGNEQFF. The CDR3 nucleotides read TGTGCCAGCAGCATCTCGCGGGGCCCTGGGAATGAGCAGTTCTTC.

The rearrangement links TRBV19 to TRBJ2-2; possibly TRBD1 for D (6 bases). Germline V gives CDR1 LNHDA, CDR2 SQIVND (reference sequence). Trimming stripped 5 bases from V and 6 bases from J, with 13 bases between. The CDR3 contains 14 residues. Here the CDR3 reads CASSDRIPPGELFF. DNA of the CDR3: TGTGCCAGTAGTGACAGGATTCCCCCCGGGGAGCTGTTTTTT.

The chain recombines TRBV7-2 with TRBJ2-1, with 11 bases fitting TRBD2. V dropped 1 base and J dropped 13; count of bases not matched to a gene: 9. The germline V gene encodes CDR1 SGHTA and CDR2 FQGNSA. The CDR3 is made up of 15 amino acids. The CDR3 region has the DNA TGTGCCAGCAGCTTAGTTTCCACTAGCGGGAGATCTCAGTTCTTC. Its translation: CASSLVSTSGRSQFF.

This rearrangement joins TRBV7-9 to TRBJ1-2; 8 bases align to TRBD1. This CDR3 has 16 residues. Germline V gives CDR1 SEHNR, CDR2 FQNEAQ (reference sequence). V lost 4 bases to trimming and J lost 7 bases; unmatched junction nucleotides: 14. The CDR3, as DNA: TGTGCCAGCAGCTCCTTCTCCGCGACAGGGGTCCGTGGCTACACCTTC. It translates to CASSSFSATGVRGYTF.

This chain joins TRBV19 and TRBJ2-5; D may be TRBD2 (6 bases). CDR1 is LNHDA and CDR2 is SQIVND in the germline V gene (reference sequence). The CDR3 is 14 residues long. Trimming pared 3 bases from V and 5 bases from J, leaving 13 bases between. The CDR3 region is CASSITGSWETQYF. The CDR3 DNA reads as TGTGCCAGTAGTATCACCGGGAGTTGGGAGACCCAGTACTTC. Looking up the rest from reference TRBV19 and TRBJ2-5 gives the full variable domain: DGGITQSPKYLFRKEGQNVTLSCEQNLNHDAMYWYRQDPGQGLRLIYYSQIVNDFQKGDIAEGYSVSREKKESFPLTVTSAQKNPTAFYLCASSITGSWETQYFGPGTRLLVL.

V is TRBV29-1 and J is TRBJ1-4; 9 bases align to TRBD1. CDR3 length equals 13 residues. Germline CDR1 is SQVTM and CDR2 is ANQGSEA. Trimming removed 5 bases from V and 6 bases from J; junction bases left unmatched: 4. CDR3 amino acids: CSVLGQGDEKLFF. The CDR3 nucleotides read TGCAGCGTTCTGGGACAGGGTGATGAAAAACTGTTTTTT.

The rearrangement joins TRBV7-9 to TRBJ1-1; 7 bases match TRBD1. The CDR3 runs 15 residues. V shed 5 bases and J 0 bases; nucleotides not matched to a gene: 6. CDR1 is SEHNR and CDR2 is FQNEAQ in the germline V gene (reference sequence). The CDR3 bases are TGTGCCAGCAGCCCTTGGGACAGATTGAACACTGAAGCTTTCTTT. It translates to CASSPWDRLNTEAFF. The whole variable domain, remainder taken from reference TRBV7-9 and TRBJ1-1, is DTGVSQNPRHKITKRGQNVTFRCDPISEHNRLYWYRQTLGQGPEFLTYFQNEAQLEKSRLLSDRFSAERPKGSFSTLEIQRTEQGDSAMYLCASSPWDRLNTEAFFGQGTRLTVV.

The chain is built from TRBV6-5 and TRBJ1-2; 7 bases map to TRBD1. Germline V gene sequence: CDR1 MNHEY, CDR2 SVGAGI. This CDR3 region has 14 residues. V shed 7 bases, J shed 7 bases, and the junction held 12 bases outside the gene matches. The CDR3 sequence is CASTKNRGAGGYTF. CDR3 sequence (DNA): TGTGCCAGCACCAAAAACAGGGGTGCGGGTGGCTACACCTTC.

V gene TRBV5-1 combines with J gene TRBJ2-1; 7 bases align to TRBD2. V lost 5 bases, J lost 5 bases, and 7 bases stayed unmatched. The CDR3 loop spans 14 amino acids. CDR1 and CDR2 from the germline V gene are SGHRS and YFSETQ. CDR3 amino acids: CASSFASGHNEQFF. Here the CDR3 DNA reads TGCGCCAGCAGTTTCGCTAGCGGACACAATGAGCAGTTCTTC. Together with reference TRBV5-1 and TRBJ2-1, the CDR3 gives the full variable domain: KAGVTQTPRYLIKTRGQQVTLSCSPISGHRSVSWYQQTPGQGLQFLFEYFSETQRNKGNFPGRFSGRQFSNSRSEMNVSTLELGDSALYLCASSFASGHNEQFFGPGTRLTVL.

This rearrangement joins TRBV7-2 to TRBJ2-7; TRBD2 is a possible D gene (5 bases). CDR1 is SGHTA, CDR2 FQGNSA, per germline. V was pared by 3 bases and J by 3 bases, with 12 bases between. The CDR3 is 14 amino acids. The CDR3 here is CASSFTDGIYEQYF. The DNA of the CDR3 is TGTGCCAGCAGCTTCACGGACGGGATCTACGAGCAGTACTTC. Full variable domain (remainder filled in from reference TRBV7-2 and TRBJ2-7): GAGVSQSPSNKVTEKGKDVELRCDPISGHTALYWYRQSLGQGLEFLIYFQGNSAPDKSGLPSDRFSAERTGGSVSTLTIQRTQQEDSAVYLCASSFTDGIYEQYFGPGTRLTVT.

The chain recombines TRBV10-3 with TRBJ2-7, with a tentative D call TRBD2 (5 bases). CDR1 is ENHRY and CDR2 is SYGVKD in the germline V gene. CDR3 size: 13 residues. V lost 3 bases, J lost 1 base, and 7 bases lay in between. CDR3 nucleotides: TGTGCCATCAGTGAACGAGGGTCCTACGAGCAGTACTTC. Encoded protein: CAISERGSYEQYF.

The rearrangement joins TRBV5-1 to TRBJ2-1, with 8 bases matching TRBD1. The V segment lost 2 bases and the J segment 7 bases; nucleotides outside the gene matches: 11. Germline assignment: CDR1 SGHRS and CDR2 YFSETQ. The CDR3 is made up of 16 amino acids. CDR3 nucleotide sequence: TGCGCCAGCAGCTTTACGGACAGGGCCCCCCTAAATGAGCAGTTCTTC. Translating it yields CASSFTDRAPLNEQFF.

This chain joins TRBV5-1 and TRBJ2-7; D uncertain. Looked up from germline, CDR1 is SGHRS and CDR2 is YFSETQ. V was shortened by 0 bases and J by 3 bases, with 7 bases between the two germline ends. The CDR3 consists of 13 residues. The CDR3 nucleotides are TGCGCCAGCAGCTTGGGTTCTCTCTACGAGCAGTACTTC. Its protein product is CASSLGSLYEQYF.

The gene calls are TRBV7-8 and TRBJ1-4; no clear D. V was trimmed by 5 bases and J by 6 bases, leaving 13 bases between them. Germline CDR1 SGHVS, CDR2 FQNEAQ. The CDR3 totals 14 residues. In DNA form, the CDR3 reads TGTGCCAGCAGCCCAGAACCGTCCGATGAAAAACTGTTTTTT. It codes for CASSPEPSDEKLFF.

The chain joins TRBV5-1 to TRBJ2-1, with D possibly matching TRBD2 (6 bases). Per the germline V gene, CDR1 is SGHRS and CDR2 is YFSETQ. The CDR3 consists of 16 residues. V lost 0 bases and J 0 bases, leaving 10 bases between the germline ends. This CDR3 reads CASSLDGGSSYNEQFF. Written as DNA, the CDR3 is TGCGCCAGCAGCTTGGATGGGGGGAGCTCCTACAATGAGCAGTTCTTC.

This clone is a singleton in its sample. The gene calls are TRBV30 and TRBJ1-1, with D unclear. Germline CDR1 and CDR2: GTSNPN and SVGIG (reference sequence). V was trimmed by 2 bases and J by 5 bases, leaving 15 bases between them. The CDR3 spans 14 residues. CDR3 nucleotides: TGTGCCTGGAGTAAACCGGGTCCCAAGACTGAAGCTTTCTTT. Translating gives CAWSKPGPKTEAFF.

The chain carries TRBV27 and TRBJ1-1, with 8 bases lining up with TRBD1. This CDR3 spans 16 amino acids. The V gene's germline CDR1 is MNHEY and CDR2 SMNVEV (reference sequence). The J segment lost 1 base and the V segment lost 5 bases, leaving 9 bases of the junction unmatched. CDR3 coding DNA: TGTGCCAGCAGTCGAGGCGCCGGGACAGGGAACACTGAAGCTTTCTTT. This sequence encodes CASSRGAGTGNTEAFF.

The gene calls are TRBV10-3 and TRBJ2-1; 7 nucleotides agree with TRBD2. Germline trimming cut 10 bases from V and 1 base from J; bases unmatched to any gene: 7. The CDR3 runs to 14 residues. Germline V gives CDR1 ENHRY, CDR2 SYGVKD. The CDR3 spells CATQLAGSYNEQFF. CDR3 nucleotides: TGTGCCACCCAATTAGCGGGTTCCTACAATGAGCAGTTCTTC.

This clone occurred many times. This chain joins TRBV28 and TRBJ2-2; 7 nucleotides match TRBD1. Trimming at V came to 7 bases and at J to 2 bases, leaving 7 bases not matched to a gene. The CDR3 is 15 amino acids. Germline V gene data show CDR1 as MDHEN and CDR2 as SYDVKM. The CDR3 DNA reads TGTGCCAGCAAGGGGGCTGGGGGAAACACCGGGGAGCTGTTTTTT. Protein: CASKGAGGNTGELFF.

The rearrangement links TRBV27 to TRBJ2-7, with D tentatively TRBD2 (5 bases). Trimming cost V 5 bases and J 5 bases, with 13 bases left between them. The length of the CDR3 is 13 residues. The germline V gene encodes CDR1 MNHEY and CDR2 SMNVEV (reference sequence). CDR3 coding DNA: TGTGCCAGCAGTCCCCCCTTGAGGGACGAGCAGTACTTC. It is translated as CASSPPLRDEQYF.